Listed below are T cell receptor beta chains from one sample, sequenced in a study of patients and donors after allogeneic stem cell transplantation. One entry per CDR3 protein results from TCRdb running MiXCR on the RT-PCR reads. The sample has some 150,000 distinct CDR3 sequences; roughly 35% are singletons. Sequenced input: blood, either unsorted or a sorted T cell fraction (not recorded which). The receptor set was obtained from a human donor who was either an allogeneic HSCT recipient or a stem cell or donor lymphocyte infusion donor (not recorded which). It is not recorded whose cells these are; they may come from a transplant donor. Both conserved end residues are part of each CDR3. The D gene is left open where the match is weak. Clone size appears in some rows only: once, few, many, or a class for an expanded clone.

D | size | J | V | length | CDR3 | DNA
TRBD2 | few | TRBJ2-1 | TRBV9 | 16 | CASSAPLAGQRNEQFF | TGTGCCAGCAGCGCCCCTTTAGCGGGGCAAAGGAATGAGCAGTTCTTC
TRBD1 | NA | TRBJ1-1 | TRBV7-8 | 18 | CASSKWTFRGPRNTEAFF | TGTGCCAGCAGCAAGTGGACCTTTAGGGGGCCGAGGAACACTGAAGCTTTCTTT
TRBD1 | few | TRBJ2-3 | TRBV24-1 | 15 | CATSDSRTGSDTQYF | TGTGCCACCAGTGATTCCCGGACAGGATCAGATACGCAGTATTTT
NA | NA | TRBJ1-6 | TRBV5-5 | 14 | CASSFGGNGSPLHF | TGTGCCAGCAGCTTTGGGGGTAACGGGTCACCCCTCCACTTT
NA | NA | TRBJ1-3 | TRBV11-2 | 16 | CASSLRRGSTGNTIYF | TGTGCCAGCAGCCTACGTAGAGGATCAACTGGAAACACCATATATTTT
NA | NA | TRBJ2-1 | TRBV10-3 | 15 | CAISDTRRAYNEQFF | TGTGCCATCAGTGATACCCGAAGAGCTTACAATGAGCAGTTCTTC
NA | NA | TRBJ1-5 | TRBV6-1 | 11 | CASIQDQPQHF | TGTGCCAGCATACAAGATCAGCCCCAGCATTTT
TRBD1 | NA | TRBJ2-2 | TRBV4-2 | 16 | CASSQGQGALTGELFF | TGTGCCAGCAGCCAAGGACAGGGGGCCCTAACCGGGGAGCTGTTTTTT
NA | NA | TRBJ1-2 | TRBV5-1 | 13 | CASSRDGSGGYTF | TGCGCCAGCAGCAGGGATGGGTCCGGTGGCTACACCTTC
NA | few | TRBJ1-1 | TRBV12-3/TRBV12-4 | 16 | CASSPTRWGAGTEAFF | TGTGCCAGCAGTCCTACCCGCTGGGGGGCTGGCACTGAAGCTTTCTTT
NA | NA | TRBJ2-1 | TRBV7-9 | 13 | CASSLLTGREQFF | TGTGCCAGCAGCTTACTGACCGGGCGTGAGCAGTTCTTC
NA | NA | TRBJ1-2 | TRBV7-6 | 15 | CASSLGRPDNYGYNF | TGTGCCAGCAGCTTAGGGAGGCCTGATAACTATGGCTACAACTTC
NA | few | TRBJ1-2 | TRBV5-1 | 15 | CASSLATLSYFGYTF | TGCGCCAGCAGCTTGGCCACACTGTCTTATTTTGGCTACACCTTC
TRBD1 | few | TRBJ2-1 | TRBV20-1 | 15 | CSAPSRDRAYNEQFF | TGCAGTGCTCCCTCCCGGGACAGGGCGTACAATGAGCAGTTCTTC
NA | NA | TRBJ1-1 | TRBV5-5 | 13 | CASSLGSETEAFF | TGTGCCAGCAGCTTGGGGTCAGAGACTGAAGCTTTCTTT
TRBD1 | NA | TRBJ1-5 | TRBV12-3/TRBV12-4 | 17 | CASSLGQGDYSNQPQHF | TGTGCCAGCAGTTTAGGCCAGGGGGACTATAGCAATCAGCCCCAGCATTTT
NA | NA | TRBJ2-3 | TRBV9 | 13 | CASSVAASDTQYF | TGTGCCAGCAGCGTAGCCGCCTCGGATACGCAGTATTTT
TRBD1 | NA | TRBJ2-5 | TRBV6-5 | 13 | CASGRQGSETQYF | TGTGCCAGCGGGAGACAGGGTTCAGAGACCCAGTACTTC
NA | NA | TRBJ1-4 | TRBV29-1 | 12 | CSVGGFNEKLFF | TGCAGCGTTGGAGGGTTTAATGAAAAACTGTTTTTT
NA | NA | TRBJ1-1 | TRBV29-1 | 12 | CSVGGDLGKAFF | TGCAGCGTTGGAGGGGACCTAGGGAAAGCTTTCTTT
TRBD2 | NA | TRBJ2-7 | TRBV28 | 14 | CASHLTGLVYEQYF | TGTGCCAGCCACTTGACGGGACTAGTCTACGAGCAGTACTTC
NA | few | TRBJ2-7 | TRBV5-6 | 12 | CASSIYSYEQYF | TGTGCCAGCAGCATATACTCCTACGAGCAGTACTTC
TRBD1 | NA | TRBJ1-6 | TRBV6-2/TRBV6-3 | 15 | CASSFIQGSRKALHF | TGTGCCAGCAGTTTCATACAGGGGAGTCGGAAGGCCCTCCACTTT
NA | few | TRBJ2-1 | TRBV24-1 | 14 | CATSEPPWYNEQFF | TGTGCCACCAGTGAGCCTCCCTGGTACAATGAGCAGTTCTTC
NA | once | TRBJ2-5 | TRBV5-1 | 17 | CASSLDLAEHNIETQYF | TGCGCCAGCAGCTTGGATCTCGCAGAACATAACATTGAGACCCAGTACTTC
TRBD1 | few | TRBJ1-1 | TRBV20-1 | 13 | CSAGDRAGTEAFF | TGCAGTGCTGGGGACAGGGCCGGCACTGAAGCTTTCTTT
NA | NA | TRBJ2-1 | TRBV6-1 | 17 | CASSEATAIPRGGEQFF | TGTGCCAGCAGTGAAGCTACAGCTATCCCTCGAGGGGGTGAGCAGTTCTTC
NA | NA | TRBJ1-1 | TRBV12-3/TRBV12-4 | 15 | CASSLAWGENTEAFF | TGTGCCAGCAGTTTAGCATGGGGTGAGAACACTGAAGCTTTCTTT
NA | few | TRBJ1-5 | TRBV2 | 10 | CASGLLSQHF | TGTGCCAGCGGCCTCTTGTCCCAGCATTTT
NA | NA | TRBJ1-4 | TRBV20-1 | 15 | CSARDNKMIPGKLFF | TGCAGTGCTAGAGATAACAAGATGATTCCTGGAAAACTGTTTTTT
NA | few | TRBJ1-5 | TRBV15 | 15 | CATSRSGLSNQPQHF | TGTGCCACCAGCAGGTCGGGGCTTAGCAATCAGCCCCAGCATTTT